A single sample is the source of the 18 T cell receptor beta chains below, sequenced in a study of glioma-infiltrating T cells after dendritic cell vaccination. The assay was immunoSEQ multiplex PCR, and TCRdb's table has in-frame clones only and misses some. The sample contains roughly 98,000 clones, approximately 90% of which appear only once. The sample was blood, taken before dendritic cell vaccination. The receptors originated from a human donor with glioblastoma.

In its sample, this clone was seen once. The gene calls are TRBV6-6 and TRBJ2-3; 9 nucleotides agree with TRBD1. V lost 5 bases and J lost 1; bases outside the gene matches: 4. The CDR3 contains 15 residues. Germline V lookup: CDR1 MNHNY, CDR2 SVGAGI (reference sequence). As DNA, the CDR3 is TGTGCCAGCAGTCAACAGGGGGCTGGCACAGATACGCAGTATTTT. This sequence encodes CASSQQGAGTDTQYF.

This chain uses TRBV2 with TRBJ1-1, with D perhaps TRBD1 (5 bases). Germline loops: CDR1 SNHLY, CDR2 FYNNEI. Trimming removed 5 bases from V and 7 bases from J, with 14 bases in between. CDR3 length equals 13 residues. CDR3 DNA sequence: TGTGCCAGCAGTTCCGGGGACTACCTTGAAGCTTTCTTT. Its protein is CASSSGDYLEAFF.

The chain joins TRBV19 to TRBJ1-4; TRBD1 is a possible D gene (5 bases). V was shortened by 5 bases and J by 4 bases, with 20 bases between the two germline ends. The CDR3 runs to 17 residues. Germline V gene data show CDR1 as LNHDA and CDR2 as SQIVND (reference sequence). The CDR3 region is CASSRLTASNHNEKLFF. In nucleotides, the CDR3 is TGTGCCAGTAGTCGTTTGACAGCTTCTAACCATAATGAAAAACTGTTTTTT.

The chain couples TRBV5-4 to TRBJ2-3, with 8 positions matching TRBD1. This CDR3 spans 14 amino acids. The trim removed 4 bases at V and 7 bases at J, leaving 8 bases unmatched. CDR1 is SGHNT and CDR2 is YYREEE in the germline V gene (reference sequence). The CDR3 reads CASSSTRDRNTQYF. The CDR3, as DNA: TGTGCCAGCAGCAGCACCCGGGACAGGAATACGCAGTATTTT.

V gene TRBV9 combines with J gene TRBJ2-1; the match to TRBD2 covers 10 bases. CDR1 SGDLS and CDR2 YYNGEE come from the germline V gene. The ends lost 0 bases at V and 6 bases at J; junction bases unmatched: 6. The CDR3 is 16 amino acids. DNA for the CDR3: TGTGCCAGCAGCGTAGGGACCCTAGCGGGAGCCAATGAGCAGTTCTTC. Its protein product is CASSVGTLAGANEQFF.

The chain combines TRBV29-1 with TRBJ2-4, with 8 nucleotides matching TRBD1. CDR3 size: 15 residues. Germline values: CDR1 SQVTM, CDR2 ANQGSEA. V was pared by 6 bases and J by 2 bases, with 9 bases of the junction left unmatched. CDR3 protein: CSVEDRATPKNIQYF. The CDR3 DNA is TGCAGCGTCGAGGACAGGGCCACCCCCAAAAACATTCAGTACTTC.

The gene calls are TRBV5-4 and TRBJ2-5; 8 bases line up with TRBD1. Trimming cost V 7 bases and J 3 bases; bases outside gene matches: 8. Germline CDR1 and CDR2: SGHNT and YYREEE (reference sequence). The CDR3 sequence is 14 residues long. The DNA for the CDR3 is TGTGCCAGCTCCAGGGGGCGCGGAGAAGAGACCCAGTACTTC. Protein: CASSRGRGEETQYF.

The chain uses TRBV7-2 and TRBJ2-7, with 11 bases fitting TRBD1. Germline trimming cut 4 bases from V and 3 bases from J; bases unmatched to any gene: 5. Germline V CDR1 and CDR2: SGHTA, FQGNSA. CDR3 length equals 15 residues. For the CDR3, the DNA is TGTGCCAGCAGCTCGCCCGGGACAGGGGGCTACGAGCAGTACTTC. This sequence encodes CASSSPGTGGYEQYF. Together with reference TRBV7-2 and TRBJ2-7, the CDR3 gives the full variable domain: GAGVSQSPSNKVTEKGKDVELRCDPISGHTALYWYRQSLGQGLEFLIYFQGNSAPDKSGLPSDRFSAERTGGSVSTLTIQRTQQEDSAVYLCASSSPGTGGYEQYFGPGTRLTVT.

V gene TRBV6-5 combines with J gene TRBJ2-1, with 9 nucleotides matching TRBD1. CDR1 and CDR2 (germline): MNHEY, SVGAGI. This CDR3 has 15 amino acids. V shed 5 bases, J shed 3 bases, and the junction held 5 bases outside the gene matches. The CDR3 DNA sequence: TGTGCCAGCAGTCGGAGACAGGGGGGCTACAATGAGCAGTTCTTC. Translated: CASSRRQGGYNEQFF.

The CDR3 DNA sequence: TGTGCCAGCTCACCTTCGACAGGGGACACCGGGGAGCTGTTTTTT. It codes for CASSPSTGDTGELFF. The chain has TRBV18 and TRBJ2-2, with TRBD1 identical over 8 bases. The CDR3 has 15 residues. After removal of 3 bases from V and 3 bases from J, the junction contained 3 bases not matched to a gene. CDR1 is KGHSH, CDR2 LQKENI, per germline.

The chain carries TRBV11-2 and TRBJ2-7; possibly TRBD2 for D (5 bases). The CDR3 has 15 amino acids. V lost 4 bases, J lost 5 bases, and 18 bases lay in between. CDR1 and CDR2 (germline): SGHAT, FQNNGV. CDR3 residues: CASSWVDFGLDEQYF. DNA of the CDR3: TGTGCCAGCAGCTGGGTGGACTTTGGTTTGGACGAGCAGTACTTC.

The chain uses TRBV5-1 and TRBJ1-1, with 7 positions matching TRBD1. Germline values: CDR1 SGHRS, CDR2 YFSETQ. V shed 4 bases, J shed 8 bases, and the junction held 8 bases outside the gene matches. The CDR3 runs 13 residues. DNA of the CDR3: TGCGCCAGCAGCGGCCGACAGGGTCTCGAAGCTTTCTTT. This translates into CASSGRQGLEAFF.

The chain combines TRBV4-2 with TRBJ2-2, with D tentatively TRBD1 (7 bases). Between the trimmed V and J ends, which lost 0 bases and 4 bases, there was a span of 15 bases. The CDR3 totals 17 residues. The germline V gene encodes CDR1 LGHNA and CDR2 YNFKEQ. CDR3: CASSQDIGGQSTGELFF. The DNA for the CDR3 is TGTGCCAGCAGCCAAGATATCGGGGGACAGAGCACCGGGGAGCTGTTTTTT.

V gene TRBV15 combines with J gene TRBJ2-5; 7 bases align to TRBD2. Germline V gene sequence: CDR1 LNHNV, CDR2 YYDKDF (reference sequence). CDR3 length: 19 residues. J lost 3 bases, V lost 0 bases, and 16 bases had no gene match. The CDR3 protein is CATSRDLRVASGNKETQYF. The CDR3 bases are TGTGCCACCAGCAGAGATCTGAGGGTGGCTAGCGGCAATAAAGAGACCCAGTACTTC. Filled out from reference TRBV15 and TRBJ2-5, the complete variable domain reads DAMVIQNPRYQVTQFGKPVTLSCSQTLNHNVMYWYQQKSSQAPKLLFHYYDKDFNNEADTPDNFQSRRPNTSFCFLDIRSPGLGDTAMYLCATSRDLRVASGNKETQYFGPGTRLLVL.

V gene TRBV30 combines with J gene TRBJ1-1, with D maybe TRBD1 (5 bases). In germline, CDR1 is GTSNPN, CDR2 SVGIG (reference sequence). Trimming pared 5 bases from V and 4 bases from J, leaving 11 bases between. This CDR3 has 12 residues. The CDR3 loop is CAWAGYGTEAFF. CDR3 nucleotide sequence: TGTGCCTGGGCAGGGTATGGCACTGAAGCTTTCTTT.

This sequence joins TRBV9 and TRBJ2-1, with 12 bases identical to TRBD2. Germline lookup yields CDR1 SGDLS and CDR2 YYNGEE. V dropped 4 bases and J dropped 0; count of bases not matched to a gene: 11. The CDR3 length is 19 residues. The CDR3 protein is CASSPSSLAGGPSYNEQFF. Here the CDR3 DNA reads TGTGCCAGCAGCCCGAGTAGTCTAGCGGGAGGGCCCTCCTACAATGAGCAGTTCTTC.

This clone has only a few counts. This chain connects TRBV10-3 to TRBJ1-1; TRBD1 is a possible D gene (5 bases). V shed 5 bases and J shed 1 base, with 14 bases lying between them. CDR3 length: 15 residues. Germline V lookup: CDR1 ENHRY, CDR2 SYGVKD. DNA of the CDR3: TGTGCCATCAGTCCGGAGGGGACGGGGAACACTGAAGCTTTCTTT. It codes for CAISPEGTGNTEAFF.

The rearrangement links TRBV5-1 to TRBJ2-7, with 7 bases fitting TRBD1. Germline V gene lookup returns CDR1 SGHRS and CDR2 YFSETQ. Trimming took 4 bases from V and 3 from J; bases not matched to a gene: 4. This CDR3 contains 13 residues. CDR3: CASSRTGDYEQYF. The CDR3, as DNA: TGCGCCAGCAGCCGTACAGGGGACTACGAGCAGTACTTC.